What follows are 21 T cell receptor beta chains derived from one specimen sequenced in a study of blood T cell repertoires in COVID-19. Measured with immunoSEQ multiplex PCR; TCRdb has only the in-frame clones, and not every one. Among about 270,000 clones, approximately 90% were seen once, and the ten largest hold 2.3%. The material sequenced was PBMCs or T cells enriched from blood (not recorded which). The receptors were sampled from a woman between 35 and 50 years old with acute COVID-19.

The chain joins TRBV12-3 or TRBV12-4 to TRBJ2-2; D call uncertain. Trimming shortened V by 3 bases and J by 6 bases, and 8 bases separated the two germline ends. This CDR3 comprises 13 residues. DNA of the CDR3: TGTGCCAGCAGTTTTAGTCGGGCCGGGGAGCTGTTTTTT. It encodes CASSFSRAGELFF.

The CDR3 loop is CASSQETRSTGELFF. In DNA form, the CDR3 reads TGCGCCAGCAGCCAAGAGACGCGGAGCACCGGGGAGCTGTTTTTT. The genes are TRBV4-1 and TRBJ2-2, with D uncertain. Germline V gives CDR1 MGHRA, CDR2 YSYEKL. V dropped 0 bases and J dropped 4 bases, with 9 bases sitting between them. The CDR3 contains 15 residues.

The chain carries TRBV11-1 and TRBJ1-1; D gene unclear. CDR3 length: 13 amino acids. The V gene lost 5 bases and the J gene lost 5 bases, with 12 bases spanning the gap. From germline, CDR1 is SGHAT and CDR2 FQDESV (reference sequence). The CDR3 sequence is CASSPTRITEAFF. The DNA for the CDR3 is TGTGCCAGCAGCCCGACCAGGATAACTGAAGCTTTCTTT.

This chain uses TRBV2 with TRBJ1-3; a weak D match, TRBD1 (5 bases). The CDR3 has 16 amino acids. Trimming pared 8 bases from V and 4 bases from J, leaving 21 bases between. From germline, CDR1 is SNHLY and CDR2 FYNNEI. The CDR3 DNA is TGTGCCAGCTCAAGGGAGGGACCCCCTGGAGGAAACACCATATATTTT. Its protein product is CASSREGPPGGNTIYF.

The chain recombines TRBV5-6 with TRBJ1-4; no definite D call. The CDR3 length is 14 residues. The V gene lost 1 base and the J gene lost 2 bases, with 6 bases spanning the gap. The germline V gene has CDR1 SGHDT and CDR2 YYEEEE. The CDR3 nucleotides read TGTGCCAGCAGCTTGAGAGGGACTAATGAAAAACTGTTTTTT. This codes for CASSLRGTNEKLFF.

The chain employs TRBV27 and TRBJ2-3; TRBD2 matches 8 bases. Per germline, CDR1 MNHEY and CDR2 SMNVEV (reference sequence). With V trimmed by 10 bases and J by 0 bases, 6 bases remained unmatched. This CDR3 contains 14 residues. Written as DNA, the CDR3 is TGTGCCACCCGTAAGCGGGGGAGCACAGATACGCAGTATTTT. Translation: CATRKRGSTDTQYF.

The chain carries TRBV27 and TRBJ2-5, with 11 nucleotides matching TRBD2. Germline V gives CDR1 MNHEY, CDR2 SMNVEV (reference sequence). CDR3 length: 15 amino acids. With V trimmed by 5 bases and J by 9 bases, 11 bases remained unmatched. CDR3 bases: TGTGCCAGCAGTGCCCGACTAGCGGGGCTTGAGGCCCAGTACTTC. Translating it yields CASSARLAGLEAQYF.

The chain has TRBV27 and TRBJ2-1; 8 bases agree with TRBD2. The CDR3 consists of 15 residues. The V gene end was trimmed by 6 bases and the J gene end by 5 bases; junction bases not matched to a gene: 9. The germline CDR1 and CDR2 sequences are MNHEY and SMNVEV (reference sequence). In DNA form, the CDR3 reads TGTGCCAGCAGACGACTACTAGCGGTGGACAATGAGCAGTTCTTC. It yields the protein CASRRLLAVDNEQFF.

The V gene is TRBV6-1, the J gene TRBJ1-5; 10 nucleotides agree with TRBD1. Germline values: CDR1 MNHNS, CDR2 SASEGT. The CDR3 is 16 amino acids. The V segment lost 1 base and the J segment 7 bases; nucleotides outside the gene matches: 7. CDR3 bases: TGTGCCAGCAGTGAAGATTACAGGGGACAGGGGCAGCCCCAGCATTTT. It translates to CASSEDYRGQGQPQHF.

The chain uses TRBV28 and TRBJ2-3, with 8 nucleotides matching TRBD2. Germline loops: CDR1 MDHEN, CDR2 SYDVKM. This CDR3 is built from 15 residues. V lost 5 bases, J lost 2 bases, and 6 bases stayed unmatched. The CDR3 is CASSTYSGDTDTQYF. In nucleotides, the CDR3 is TGTGCCAGCAGTACGTATAGCGGGGACACAGATACGCAGTATTTT.

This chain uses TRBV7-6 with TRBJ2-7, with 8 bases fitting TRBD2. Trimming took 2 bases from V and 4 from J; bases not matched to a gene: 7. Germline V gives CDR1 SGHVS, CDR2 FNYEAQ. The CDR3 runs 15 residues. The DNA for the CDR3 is TGTGCCAGCAGCTTAATGTCAGCGGGAGAGTACGAGCAGTACTTC. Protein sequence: CASSLMSAGEYEQYF.

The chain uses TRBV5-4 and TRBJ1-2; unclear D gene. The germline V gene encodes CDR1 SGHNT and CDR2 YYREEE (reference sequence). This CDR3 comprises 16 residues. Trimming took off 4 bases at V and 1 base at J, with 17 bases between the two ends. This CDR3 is CASSRKSGHLNYGYTF. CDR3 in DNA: TGTGCCAGCAGCCGGAAGAGCGGGCATCTTAACTATGGCTACACCTTC.

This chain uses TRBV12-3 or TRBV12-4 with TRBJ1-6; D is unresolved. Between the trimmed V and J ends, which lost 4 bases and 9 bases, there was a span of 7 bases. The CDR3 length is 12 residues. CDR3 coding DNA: TGTGCCAGCAGTTCGCGGCTTTCACCCCTCCACTTT. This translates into CASSSRLSPLHF.

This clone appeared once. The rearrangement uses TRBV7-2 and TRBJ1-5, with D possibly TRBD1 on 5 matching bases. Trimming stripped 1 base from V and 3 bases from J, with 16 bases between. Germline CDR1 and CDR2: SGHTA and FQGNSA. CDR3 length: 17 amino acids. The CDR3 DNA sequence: TGTGCCAGCAGCTTAGTCGTCGGCCAGGGTGACAATCAGCCCCAGCATTTT. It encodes CASSLVVGQGDNQPQHF.

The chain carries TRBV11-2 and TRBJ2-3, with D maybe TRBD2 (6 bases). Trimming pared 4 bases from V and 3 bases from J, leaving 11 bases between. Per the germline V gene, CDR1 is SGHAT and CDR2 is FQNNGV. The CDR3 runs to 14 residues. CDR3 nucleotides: TGTGCCAGCAGCTCACGGGGGTTAACAGATACGCAGTATTTT. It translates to CASSSRGLTDTQYF. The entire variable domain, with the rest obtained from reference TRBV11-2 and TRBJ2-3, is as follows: EAGVAQSPRYKIIEKRQSVAFWCNPISGHATLYWYQQILGQGPKLLIQFQNNGVVDDSQLPKDRFSAERLKGVDSTLKIQPAKLEDSAVYLCASSSRGLTDTQYFGPGTRLTVL.

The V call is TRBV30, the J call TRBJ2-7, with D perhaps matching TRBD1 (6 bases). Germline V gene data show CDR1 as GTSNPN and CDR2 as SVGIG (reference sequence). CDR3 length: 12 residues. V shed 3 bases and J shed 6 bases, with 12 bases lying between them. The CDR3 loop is CAWSRGGREQYF. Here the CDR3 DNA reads TGTGCCTGGAGCAGGGGCGGTCGCGAGCAGTACTTC.

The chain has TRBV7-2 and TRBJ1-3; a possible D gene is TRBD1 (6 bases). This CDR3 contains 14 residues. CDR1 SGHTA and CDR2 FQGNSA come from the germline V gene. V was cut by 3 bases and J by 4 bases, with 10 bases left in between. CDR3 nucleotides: TGTGCCAGCAGCTTGGGGGGGCCGGGAAACACCATATATTTT. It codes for CASSLGGPGNTIYF.

The CDR3 DNA reads TGCAGTGCTAGTGGTTTCAGATCCCAGCAAGAGACCCAGTACTTC. It is translated as CSASGFRSQQETQYF. The gene calls are TRBV20-1 and TRBJ2-5, with no clear D. The germline CDR1 and CDR2 sequences are DFQATT and SNEGSKA (reference sequence). Trimming shortened V by 3 bases and J by 2 bases, and 16 bases separated the two germline ends. This CDR3 is built from 15 residues.

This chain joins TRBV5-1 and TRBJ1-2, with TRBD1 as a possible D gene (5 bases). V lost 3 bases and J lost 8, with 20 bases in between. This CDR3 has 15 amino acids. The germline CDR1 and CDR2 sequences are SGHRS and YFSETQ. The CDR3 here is CASSWGDGSENGYTF. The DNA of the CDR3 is TGCGCCAGCAGCTGGGGGGACGGCTCAGAGAACGGCTACACCTTC.

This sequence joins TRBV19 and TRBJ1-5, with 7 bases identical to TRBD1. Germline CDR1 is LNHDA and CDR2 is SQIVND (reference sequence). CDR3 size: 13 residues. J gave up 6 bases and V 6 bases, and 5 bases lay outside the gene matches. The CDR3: CASRDRFGQPQHF. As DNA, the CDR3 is TGTGCCAGTAGGGACAGGTTCGGTCAGCCCCAGCATTTT.

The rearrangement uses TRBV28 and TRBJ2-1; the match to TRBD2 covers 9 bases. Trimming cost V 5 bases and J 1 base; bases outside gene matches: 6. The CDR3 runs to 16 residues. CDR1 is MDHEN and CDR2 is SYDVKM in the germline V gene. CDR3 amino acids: CASSPSGLASYNEQFF. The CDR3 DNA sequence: TGTGCCAGCAGTCCCTCGGGACTAGCATCCTACAATGAGCAGTTCTTC.